A single sample gave rise to the 6 T cell receptor beta chains below, sequenced in a study of blood T cell repertoires in COVID-19. Assay: immunoSEQ multiplex PCR; the TCRdb copy retains only in-frame clones and omits some. The sample lists about 140,000 clones, roughly 80% seen once, with roughly 9% in the top ten. Sequenced input: peripheral blood. The receptors were sampled from a woman aged 50 to 60 with active or convalescent COVID-19.

J is TRBJ1-6 and V is TRBV30; 8 bases line up with TRBD1. The ends lost 3 bases at V and 5 bases at J; junction bases unmatched: 15. The V gene's germline CDR1 is GTSNPN and CDR2 SVGIG (reference sequence). This CDR3 spans 18 amino acids. The CDR3 loop is CAWSQKEQGESHNSPLHF. The CDR3 DNA is TGTGCCTGGAGCCAGAAAGAACAGGGGGAATCGCATAATTCACCCCTCCACTTT.

This clone is a singleton in its sample. The chain carries TRBV4-3 and TRBJ1-5; the D gene is possibly TRBD1 (5 bases). Germline values: CDR1 LGHNA, CDR2 YSLEER. Deletions cut 5 bases from V and 2 bases from J, with 7 bases between. CDR3 length: 13 amino acids. CDR3 amino acids: CASSRQRNQPQHF. CDR3 nucleotide sequence: TGCGCCAGCAGCAGACAGCGCAATCAGCCCCAGCATTTT.

The V and J genes are TRBV7-3 and TRBJ2-5; D may be TRBD2 (7 bases). CDR1 is SGHTA and CDR2 is FQGTGA in the germline V gene. The CDR3 loop spans 15 amino acids. The V and J ends lost 1 base and 3 bases respectively, with 12 bases between them. CDR3 region: CASSLNGGGKETQYF. The DNA of the CDR3 is TGTGCCAGCAGCTTAAACGGCGGGGGCAAAGAGACCCAGTACTTC.

The gene calls are TRBV3-1 (or the pseudogene TRBV3-2) and TRBJ2-2; weak D call: TRBD1 (6 bases). Germline CDR1 and CDR2: LGHDT and YNNKEL (reference sequence). V dropped 5 bases and J dropped 6 bases, with 13 bases sitting between them. The CDR3 length is 14 residues. Here the CDR3 DNA reads TGTGCCAGCAGCGTGCGGACAGTCCCCGGGGAGCTGTTTTTT. It yields the protein CASSVRTVPGELFF.

The CDR3 spells CASTQGAGRVYGYTF. CDR3 DNA: TGTGCCAGCACCCAGGGCGCGGGGCGGGTCTATGGCTACACCTTC. The rearrangement links TRBV6-5 to TRBJ1-2; D is possibly TRBD1 (5 bases). The germline gives CDR1 MNHEY, CDR2 SVGAGI. The V end was cut by 7 bases, the J end by 4 bases, with 19 bases between. The CDR3 loop spans 15 amino acids.

The chain has TRBV6-2 or TRBV6-3 and TRBJ2-1, with 15 bases that match TRBD2. The V and J ends lost 4 bases and 6 bases, in that order; junction bases with no gene match: 19. CDR1 is MNHEY and CDR2 is SVGEGT in the germline V gene. The CDR3 spans 21 residues. The CDR3 loop is CASSSRAWTSGREKGLNEQFF. For the CDR3, the DNA is TGTGCCAGCAGTTCGAGGGCCTGGACTAGCGGGAGGGAAAAGGGCCTCAATGAGCAGTTCTTC.